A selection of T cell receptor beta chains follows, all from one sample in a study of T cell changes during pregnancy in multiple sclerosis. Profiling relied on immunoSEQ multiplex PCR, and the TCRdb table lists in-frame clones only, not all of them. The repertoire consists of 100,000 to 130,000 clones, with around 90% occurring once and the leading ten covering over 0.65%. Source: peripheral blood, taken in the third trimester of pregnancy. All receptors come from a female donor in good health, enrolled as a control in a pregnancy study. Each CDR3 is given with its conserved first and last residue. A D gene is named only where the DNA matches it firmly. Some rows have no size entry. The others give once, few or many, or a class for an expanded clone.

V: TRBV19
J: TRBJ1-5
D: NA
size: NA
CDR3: CASSIDLLRRGNQPQHF
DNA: TGTGCCAGTAGTATAGATCTACTACGGCGTGGCAATCAGCCCCAGCATTTT

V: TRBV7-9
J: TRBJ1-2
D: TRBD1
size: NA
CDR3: CASSSPTGGSYGYTF
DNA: TGTGCCAGCAGCTCCCCGACAGGGGGGAGCTATGGCTACACCTTC

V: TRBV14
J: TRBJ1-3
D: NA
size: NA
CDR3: CASSRGKSSGNTIYF
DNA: TGTGCCAGCAGCCGGGGCAAGAGCTCTGGAAACACCATATATTTT

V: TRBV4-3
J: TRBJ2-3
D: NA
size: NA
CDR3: CASSQDSGFGPNTQYF
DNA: TGCGCCAGCAGCCAAGATAGCGGTTTTGGCCCGAATACGCAGTATTTT

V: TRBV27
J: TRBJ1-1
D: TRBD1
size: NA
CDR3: CASSLWGGQGNTEAFF
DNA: TGTGCCAGCAGTTTATGGGGGGGACAGGGGAACACTGAAGCTTTCTTT

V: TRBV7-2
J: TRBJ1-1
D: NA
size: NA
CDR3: CASSPREGGAFF
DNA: TGTGCCAGCAGCCCTCGGGAGGGTGGAGCTTTCTTT

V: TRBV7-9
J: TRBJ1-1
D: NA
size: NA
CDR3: CASSLEVRAVVVGTEAFF
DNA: TGTGCCAGCAGCTTAGAGGTCAGGGCCGTGGTAGTGGGCACTGAAGCTTTCTTT

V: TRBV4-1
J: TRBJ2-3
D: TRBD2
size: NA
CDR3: CASSPLFGGVSTDTQYF
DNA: TGCGCCAGCAGCCCGCTTTTCGGGGGGGTAAGCACAGATACGCAGTATTTT

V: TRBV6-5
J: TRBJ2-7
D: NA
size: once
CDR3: CASSQGPSYEQYF
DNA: TGTGCCAGCAGTCAGGGGCCATCCTACGAGCAGTACTTC

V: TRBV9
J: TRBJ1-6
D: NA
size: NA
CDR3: CASSEGILGAPLHF
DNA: TGTGCCAGCAGCGAGGGAATCCTGGGGGCCCCCCTCCACTTT

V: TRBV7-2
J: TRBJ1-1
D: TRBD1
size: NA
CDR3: CASSLQGARDTEAFF
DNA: TGTGCCAGCAGCCTCCAGGGGGCGCGGGACACTGAAGCTTTCTTT

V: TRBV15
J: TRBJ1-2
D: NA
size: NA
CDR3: CATSKRSGRVNYGYTF
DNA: TGTGCCACCAGCAAGAGGTCGGGTCGAGTGAACTATGGCTACACCTTC

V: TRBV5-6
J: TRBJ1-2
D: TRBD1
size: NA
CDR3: CASSLAGTGAINYGYTF
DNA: TGTGCCAGCAGCTTGGCCGGGACAGGGGCGATTAACTATGGCTACACCTTC

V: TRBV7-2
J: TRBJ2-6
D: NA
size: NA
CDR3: CASISHQGTGANVLTF
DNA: TGTGCCAGCATTAGTCACCAGGGGACTGGGGCCAACGTCCTGACTTTC

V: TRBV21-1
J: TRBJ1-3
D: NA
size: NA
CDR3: CASFRAGAENTIYF
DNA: TGTGCCAGCTTCAGGGCGGGAGCGGAAAACACCATATATTTT

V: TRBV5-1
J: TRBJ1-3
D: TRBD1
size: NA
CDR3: CASSLEGATGNTIYF
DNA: TGCGCCAGCAGCTTGGAGGGGGCAACAGGAAACACCATATATTTT

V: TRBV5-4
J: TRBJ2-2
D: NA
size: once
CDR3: CASSAGIGELFF
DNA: TGTGCCAGCAGTGCGGGGATCGGGGAGCTGTTTTTT

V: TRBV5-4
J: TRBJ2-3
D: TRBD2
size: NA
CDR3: CASSFSGSGGYTDTQYF
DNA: TGTGCCAGCAGCTTTTCGGGGAGCGGGGGGTACACAGATACGCAGTATTTT

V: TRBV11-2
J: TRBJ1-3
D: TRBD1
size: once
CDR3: CASSPGTGSLSGNTIYF
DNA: TGTGCCAGCAGCCCGGGGACAGGGAGCCTCTCTGGAAACACCATATATTTT

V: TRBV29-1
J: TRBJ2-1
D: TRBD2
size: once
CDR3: CSVEWDGGAAEQFF
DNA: TGCAGCGTTGAATGGGACGGGGGGGCCGCTGAGCAGTTCTTC

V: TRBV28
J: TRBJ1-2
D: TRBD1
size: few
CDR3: CASSLTGVADGYTF
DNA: TGTGCCAGCAGTCTAACAGGGGTTGCGGATGGCTACACCTTC

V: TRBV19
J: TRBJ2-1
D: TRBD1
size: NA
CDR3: CASSFNVYPGQGSYNEQFF
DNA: TGTGCCAGTAGTTTCAACGTTTATCCGGGACAGGGCTCCTACAATGAGCAGTTCTTC